The next 17 T cell receptor beta chains were all read from a single sample in a study of blood T cell repertoires in COVID-19. Measured with immunoSEQ multiplex PCR; TCRdb has only the in-frame clones, and not every one. The profile shows 200,000 to 300,000 clones, roughly 86% of them singletons. The sequencing sample was made of peripheral blood. The origin of the receptors is a woman in her 30s who had recovered from COVID-19.

This rearrangement joins TRBV30 to TRBJ2-3; 9 bases match TRBD2. The germline CDR1 and CDR2 sequences are GTSNPN and SVGIG (reference sequence). V dropped 3 bases and J dropped 5; count of bases not matched to a gene: 12. The CDR3 has 16 residues. The CDR3 is CAWSPRGGQVLDTQYF. CDR3 coding DNA: TGTGCCTGGAGCCCGCGGGGGGGCCAGGTTTTAGATACGCAGTATTTT.

The chain combines TRBV7-9 with TRBJ1-1; the D gene is possibly TRBD1 (6 bases). The V end was cut by 3 bases, the J end by 1 base, with 15 bases between. The CDR3 has 16 amino acids. From germline, CDR1 is SEHNR and CDR2 FQNEAQ (reference sequence). CDR3 sequence reads: CASSFTPGEWNTEAFF. The CDR3 bases are TGTGCCAGCAGCTTCACCCCAGGGGAGTGGAACACTGAAGCTTTCTTT.

To note about this clone: The same CDR3 also results from other DNA sequences found in this sample. The chain carries TRBV4-1 and TRBJ1-1, with D possibly TRBD1 on 6 matching bases. The CDR3 consists of 14 residues. Germline CDR1 MGHRA, CDR2 YSYEKL. The V gene lost 2 bases and the J gene lost 2 bases, with 9 bases spanning the gap. CDR3: CASSQRTANTEAFF. DNA of the CDR3: TGCGCCAGCAGCCAACGGACAGCTAACACTGAAGCTTTCTTT.

The chain couples TRBV2 to TRBJ1-1; D is unclear. Trimming removed 11 bases at V and 4 bases at J, with 17 bases between. Germline V gene sequence: CDR1 SNHLY, CDR2 FYNNEI. The CDR3 has 13 residues. CDR3 nucleotide sequence: TGTGCCGGTCAAAGAGCGGCGACCACTGAAGCTTTCTTT. Its translation is CAGQRAATTEAFF.

The chain has TRBV19 and TRBJ2-5, with D possibly matching TRBD1 (6 bases). V dropped 1 base and J dropped 5 bases, with 17 bases sitting between them. There are 16 residues in the CDR3. The germline CDR1 and CDR2 sequences are LNHDA and SQIVND (reference sequence). CDR3 nucleotide sequence: TGTGCCAGTAGTATAGGAAGGGGGATACGGGGCGAGACCCAGTACTTC. Translating it yields CASSIGRGIRGETQYF.

The rearrangement links TRBV7-2 to TRBJ2-7, with TRBD1 matching 7 bases. CDR3 size: 18 residues. Germline CDR1 SGHTA, CDR2 FQGNSA. The J segment lost 4 bases and the V segment lost 2 bases, leaving 17 bases of the junction unmatched. Here the CDR3 DNA reads TGTGCCAGCAGCTTAACCTTCTCGTTGCCAGGGGGAAAGTACGAGCAGTACTTC. Residues: CASSLTFSLPGGKYEQYF.

Here the CDR3 reads CASSDYGGQGNTGELFF. The CDR3 DNA follows: TGTGCCAGCAGTGACTATGGGGGACAGGGTAACACCGGGGAGCTGTTTTTT. The V and J genes are TRBV6-4 and TRBJ2-2; 9 nucleotides line up with TRBD1. The germline gives CDR1 MRHNA, CDR2 SNTAGT. The CDR3 spans 17 residues. The V gene end was trimmed by 1 base and the J gene end by 2 bases; junction bases not matched to a gene: 5.

The chain links TRBV6-4 to TRBJ1-1; TRBD1 is a possible D gene (5 bases). Trimming cost V 5 bases and J 5 bases, with 12 bases left between them. The CDR3 covers 13 residues. Germline lookup yields CDR1 MRHNA and CDR2 SNTAGT. The CDR3 sequence is CASSYDRETEAFF. The CDR3 nucleotides are TGTGCCAGCAGTTACGACAGAGAGACTGAAGCTTTCTTT.

The gene calls are TRBV19 and TRBJ1-1, with a weak D call TRBD1 (6 bases). The germline gives CDR1 LNHDA, CDR2 SQIVND (reference sequence). The CDR3 length is 15 residues. V gave up 5 bases and J gave up 0 bases, with 13 bases separating them. DNA for the CDR3: TGTGCCAGTAGTCTATCGGGACAACTGAACACTGAAGCTTTCTTT. Encoded protein: CASSLSGQLNTEAFF.

This clone was picked up many times. V gene TRBV12-5 combines with J gene TRBJ2-7; 8 bases fit TRBD2. The CDR3 has 15 amino acids. CDR1 is LGHNT, CDR2 FRNRAP, per germline. The V gene end was trimmed by 4 bases and the J gene end by 2 bases; junction bases not matched to a gene: 7. The DNA for the CDR3 is TGTGCTAGTGGTTCGACAACTAGCGGCACCTACGAGCAGTACTTC. Amino acid sequence: CASGSTTSGTYEQYF.

This chain links TRBV6-2 or TRBV6-3 with TRBJ2-1; D is uncertain. The CDR3 loop spans 14 amino acids. CDR1 is MNHEY, CDR2 SVGEGT, per germline. Trimming stripped 8 bases from V and 7 bases from J, with 18 bases between. CDR3 DNA sequence: TGTGCCAGCCGCCCGGGTCTACCCGGGAATGAGCAGTTCTTC. Protein product: CASRPGLPGNEQFF.

Many counts were recorded for this clone. The gene calls are TRBV5-4 and TRBJ2-2; TRBD2 aligns across 7 bases. From germline, CDR1 is SGHNT and CDR2 YYREEE (reference sequence). V was pared by 0 bases and J by 3 bases, with 8 bases of the junction left unmatched. CDR3 length: 17 residues. CDR3 DNA sequence: TGTGCCAGCAGCTTGGCCTTCGGGGGGTCGTACACCGGGGAGCTGTTTTTT. Its protein is CASSLAFGGSYTGELFF.

This chain links TRBV5-6 with TRBJ1-3; D gene uncertain. Deletions cut 2 bases from V and 3 bases from J, with 9 bases between. The CDR3 covers 14 residues. CDR1 and CDR2 (germline): SGHDT, YYEEEE. CDR3 protein: CASSFAGVGNTIYF. DNA of the CDR3: TGTGCCAGCAGCTTCGCCGGGGTTGGAAACACCATATATTTT. Using reference TRBV5-6 and TRBJ1-3 for the parts outside the CDR3, the full variable domain is DAGVTQSPTHLIKTRGQQVTLRCSPKSGHDTVSWYQQALGQGPQFIFQYYEEEERQRGNFPDRFSGHQFPNYSSELNVNALLLGDSALYLCASSFAGVGNTIYFGEGSWLTVV.

The V gene is TRBV11-2, the J gene TRBJ2-5; TRBD2 matches at 16 bases. From germline, CDR1 is SGHAT and CDR2 FQNNGV. The CDR3 has 17 residues. The V gene end was trimmed by 5 bases and the J gene end by 5 bases; junction bases not matched to a gene: 8. CDR3 protein: CASSEGTSGGAQETQYF. DNA for the CDR3: TGTGCCAGCAGCGAAGGGACTAGCGGGGGGGCGCAGGAGACCCAGTACTTC.

This rearrangement joins TRBV10-2 to TRBJ1-2, with a tentative D call TRBD1 (6 bases). Trimming shortened V by 2 bases and J by 8 bases, and 24 bases separated the two germline ends. The CDR3 loop spans 17 amino acids. The V gene's germline CDR1 is WSHSY and CDR2 SAAADI. The CDR3 loop reads CASSEPRNAGAHIGYTF. CDR3 DNA: TGCGCCAGCAGTGAGCCCCGGAACGCGGGGGCCCATATCGGCTACACCTTC.

The chain joins TRBV11-2 to TRBJ1-3; perhaps TRBD1 as D (6 bases). Germline V gene sequence: CDR1 SGHAT, CDR2 FQNNGV. CDR3 length: 17 residues. V lost 0 bases and J lost 3, with 15 bases in between. CDR3 nucleotide sequence: TGTGCCAGCAGCTTAGATTTACAGACAGGACGTGGAAACACCATATATTTT. Translating gives CASSLDLQTGRGNTIYF. Looking up the rest from reference TRBV11-2 and TRBJ1-3 gives the full variable domain: EAGVAQSPRYKIIEKRQSVAFWCNPISGHATLYWYQQILGQGPKLLIQFQNNGVVDDSQLPKDRFSAERLKGVDSTLKIQPAKLEDSAVYLCASSLDLQTGRGNTIYFGEGSWLTVV.

The rearrangement uses TRBV5-6 and TRBJ1-2, with D possibly matching TRBD1 (6 bases). CDR1 is SGHDT, CDR2 YYEEEE, per germline. V gave up 2 bases and J gave up 5 bases, with 16 bases separating them. The length of the CDR3 is 15 residues. CDR3 sequence reads: CASSFSRGDKYGYTF. CDR3 DNA: TGTGCCAGCAGCTTTTCCAGGGGCGACAAATATGGCTACACCTTC.